This T cell receptor (beta chain) was recorded in a study of cytomegalovirus exposure and HLA in healthy donors. 60 Vbeta and 13 Jbeta primers were used in PCR. Clones were read by immunoSEQ multiplex PCR, and TCRdb kept only the in-frame ones, dropping some. The sample lists roughly 100,000 clones; approximately 77% were seen once. About this clone: Antigen specificity is unknown.

Study results and caveats: For TCR beta chains, V- and J-gene trimming was later linked to a missense DCLRE1C variant.

V trimming: 4 bases; J trimming: 7 bases; junction bases outside the gene matches: 6. Germline V gene data show CDR1 as GTSNPN and CDR2 as SVGIG (reference sequence). The CDR3 has 13 residues. Sequencing was carried out using PBMCs. The chain uses TRBV30 and TRBJ1-5, with TRBD1 identical over 8 bases. This TCR derives from a female donor in good health and CMV-seronegative. The DNA of the CDR3 is TGTGCCTGGACCCCACAGGGGGGACAGCCCCAGCATTTT. It yields the protein CAWTPQGGQPQHF.